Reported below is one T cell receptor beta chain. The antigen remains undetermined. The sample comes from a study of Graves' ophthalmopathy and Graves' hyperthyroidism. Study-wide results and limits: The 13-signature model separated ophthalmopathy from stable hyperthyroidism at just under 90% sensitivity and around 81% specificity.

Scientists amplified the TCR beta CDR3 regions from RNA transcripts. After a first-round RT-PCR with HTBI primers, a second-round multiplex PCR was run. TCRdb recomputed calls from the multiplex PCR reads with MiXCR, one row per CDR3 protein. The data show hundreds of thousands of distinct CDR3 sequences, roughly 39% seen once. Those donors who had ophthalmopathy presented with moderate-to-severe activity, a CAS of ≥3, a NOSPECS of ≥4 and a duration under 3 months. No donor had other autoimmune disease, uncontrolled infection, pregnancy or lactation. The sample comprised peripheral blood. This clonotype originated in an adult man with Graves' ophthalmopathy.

CDR3 nucleotide sequence: TGTGCCAGCAGTTATTTTCTGTTTTTT. Protein: CASSYFLFF. V is TRBV6-9 and J is TRBJ1-4; no definite D call. The CDR3 has 9 amino acids. Deletions cut 1 base from V and 14 bases from J, with 2 bases between. Germline V CDR1 and CDR2: MNHGY, SVAAGI.